This T cell receptor (beta chain) was observed in a study of T cell responses to AZD1222 COVID-19 vaccine. In regard to this clone: What it recognizes is unknown.

Whole-study findings and limits: Only 6 or 7 individuals given AZD1222 were seropositive at baseline. Spike-spanning, vaccine-associated CD4 TCRs were dominant at 160-218 and 743-854. When two AZD1222 doses had been given, Spike-specific TCR breadth and depth rose. Scientists sampled the repertoires only once the peak T cell response had passed.

Trimming removed 0 bases from V and 3 bases from J, with 18 bases in between. Per germline, CDR1 SNHLY and CDR2 FYNNEI. The CDR3 contains 18 residues. Measured with immunoSEQ multiplex PCR; TCRdb has only the in-frame clones, and not every one. Here the sample spans roughly 150,000 clones, about 91% being singletons. The origin of this receptor is an adult in good health. The chain couples TRBV2 to TRBJ1-5; D unresolved. The source was peripheral blood, collected on day 0 of AZD1222 vaccination. The CDR3 nucleotides are TGTGCCAGCAGTGAAGCGCTTGTACAGCTCCGTGACAATCAGCCCCAGCATTTT. Protein product: CASSEALVQLRDNQPQHF.